This T cell receptor beta chain is from a study of shared clonotypes between healthy human individuals (dated by TCRdb to about 2020). Regarding the study in general: A couple of women and three men aged 18 to 49 years were included in the cohort. For each donor, three plates each were used for CD4 naive and CD4 memory, two plates were used for CD8 naive, and one plate was used for CD8 memory. Per donor, leukapheresis produced somewhere between about 0.9 and 10 billion PBMCs. To estimate repertoire size and how much clonotypes are shared between individuals, the study performed deep sequencing of blood TCR repertoires from roughly five healthy adults. Different laboratories and diverse techniques were used to prepare libraries and sequence TCR repertoires, to increase sequencing depth and limit assay-specific biases. The investigation overall reported the following: Estimated clonotype richness was generally larger for naive than for memory subsets. Compared with non-shared clonotypes, clonotypes shared by all four sorted-subset donors had higher generation probabilities. Sharing across several donors was observed for about 5% of naive CD4, over 3% of naive CD8, roughly 2.4% of memory CD4, and approximately 0.41% of memory CD8 clonotypes. Based on pairwise subsampling, the degree of clonotype sharing among donors was expected to be affected by sequencing depth. Incomplete sequencing was indicated by rarefaction of sorted-subset datasets, despite the large sequencing depth. The genetic and exposure-history diversity represented was limited by the small number of donors. Sampling was restricted to blood, and TCR repertoires in tissues likely differ from the TCR repertoires found in blood.

TCR CDR3 regions were amplified from genomic DNA by multiplex PCR using the deep immunoSEQ assay. Extracted genomic DNA from each cell subset was spread evenly across all wells of several immunoSEQ 96-well plates, with each plate serving as a replicate. For sorted subsets, each replicate PCR was loaded with approximately 200 ng genomic DNA, equivalent to approximately 33,000 T cell genomes. The purified libraries were quantified using a Qubit 3.0 fluorometer, sized with a Bioanalyzer 2100, and then quantified again using the KAPA Library Quantification kit. Every immunoSEQ 96-well plate was sequenced on a separate single-read 150-cycle Illumina NextSeq 550 flow cell. The authors processed their data as follows. Because the immunoSEQ output held only junctional sequences and lacked quality scores, the filtering could not match the filtering applied to full-length reads. Sequences were annotated with PyIR, a Python wrapper for IgBLAST v1.9, and V/J genes and CDR3 were assigned using IMGT germline references. Reads were removed for weak V/J assignments (E-value above 1e-6), missing CDR3, stop codons, out-of-frame junctions, or ambiguous translated residues. A V3J clonotype was defined by an identical inferred V gene, J gene, and CDR3 amino acid sequence. The percentage overlap between two repertoires was calculated by dividing the number of shared unique clonotypes by the size of the smaller repertoire. RTK rarefaction, the Chao1 estimator, and Recon v2.1 estimates of unobserved clonotypes were used to assess repertoire richness. Generation probabilities for all TCRbeta clonotypes obtained by the gDNA method from a few donors were computed using OLGA. Here the immuneACCESS table is served through TCRdb, limited to in-frame sequences with V and J called. Missing clones are a known gap in these copies; in checked studies unresolved V genes cover under half, and the rest lacks a known reason. Clone size and V and J calls were adopted from that table, with D and trimming inferred from the DNA. The sample table contains approximately 720,000 clones; only one count was recorded for less than 80% of them. 1.8% of the sample is in the top ten clones.

The CDR3, cysteine through phenylalanine, is 14 amino acids long. The entry retains the CDR3 DNA only, 42 bases that are in frame from base 1. Via the germline V gene, CDR1 is MNHNS and CDR2 SASEGT. The V end loses 5 bases and the J end loses 7 bases, and a stretch of 17 bases separates them. Details on this clone: Its cognate antigen has yet to be identified. There are no base qualities to consult, and no much larger clone falls within one base.

Donors were healthy HIV-negative adults with no recently reported acute infections or vaccinations. All donors were Caucasian adults living in Nashville, Tennessee, USA. CD4+ T cells were enriched by magnetic negative selection; naive cells were then positively selected on CD45RA, and the negative fraction formed the memory subset. Blood was collected by leukapheresis, and PBMCs were isolated by Ficoll-Histopaque density gradient centrifugation and then cryopreserved in liquid nitrogen vapor phase. Analytical flow cytometry was used to check the purity and quantity of each magnetically sorted T cell population. Each sorted fraction had its genomic DNA isolated and then quantified by UV absorbance on a Nanodrop 2000c.

This receptor chain uses TRBV6-1 and TRBJ1-1, with the D segment identity uncertain. The source of this sequence is a woman younger than 45 in good health. Specimen: memory CD4+ T cells sorted from blood. What this sample's cell subset or site label stands for: CD45RA-negative fraction. The CDR3 loop reads CASSLSNGRNEAFF. The DNA sequence reads TGTGCCAGCAGTTTGTCGAACGGACGAAATGAAGCTTTCTTT.